The present T cell receptor (beta chain) was sequenced within a study of T-cell memory formation after mild COVID-19. Study at large: The study found TCR clusters largely donor specific.

Amplification by 5'RACE using constant-segment primers produced TCR alpha and TCR beta cDNA libraries that carried sample barcodes and UMIs. Via MiXCR, TCRdb re-called the 5' RACE reads, giving one row per CDR3 protein. The sample includes approximately 240,000 distinct CDR3 sequences, around 17% of them seen just once. Notes on this clonotype: What it binds is unknown.

Study results and limitations: Clones contracting across day 15 to 85 had a balanced CD4/CD8 profile; later expanding clones leaned CD4+. Pre-infection memory held some responding clones, suggesting pre-existing cross-reactive T cells responded.

This CDR3 is 14 amino acids long. Per germline, CDR1 DFQATT and CDR2 SNEGSKA (reference sequence). V gave up 7 bases and J gave up 5 bases; unmatched junction bases: 9. The clonotype originates from a man aged 18-30 years who had mild COVID-19 (a few samples of this study predate the infection). Cell type and time point are not known. The rearrangement uses TRBV20-1 and TRBJ2-1, with 9 bases lining up with TRBD1. The sample comprised PBMCs or a T cell subset sorted from them (not recorded which). The CDR3 DNA follows: TGCAGTGTCAACCCGGGACAGGGCCACAATGAGCAGTTCTTC. Translation gives CSVNPGQGHNEQFF.